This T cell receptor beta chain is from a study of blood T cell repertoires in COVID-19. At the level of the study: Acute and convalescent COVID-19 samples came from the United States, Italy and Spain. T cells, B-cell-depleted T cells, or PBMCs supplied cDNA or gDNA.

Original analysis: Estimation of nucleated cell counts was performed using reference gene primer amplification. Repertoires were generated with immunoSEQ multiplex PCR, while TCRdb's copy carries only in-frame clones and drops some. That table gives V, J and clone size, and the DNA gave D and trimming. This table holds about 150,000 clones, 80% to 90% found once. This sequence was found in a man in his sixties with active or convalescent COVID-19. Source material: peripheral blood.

The CDR3, as DNA: TGTGCCAGCAGCTTGGGCGGGACTAGCGGGGCCGGGGAGCTGTTTTTT. Amino acids: CASSLGGTSGAGELFF. The chain combines TRBV5-5 with TRBJ2-2; 13 nucleotides agree with TRBD2. This CDR3 spans 16 amino acids. The germline gives CDR1 SGHKS, CDR2 YYEKEE (reference sequence). Germline trimming cut 0 bases from V and 6 bases from J; bases unmatched to any gene: 2.